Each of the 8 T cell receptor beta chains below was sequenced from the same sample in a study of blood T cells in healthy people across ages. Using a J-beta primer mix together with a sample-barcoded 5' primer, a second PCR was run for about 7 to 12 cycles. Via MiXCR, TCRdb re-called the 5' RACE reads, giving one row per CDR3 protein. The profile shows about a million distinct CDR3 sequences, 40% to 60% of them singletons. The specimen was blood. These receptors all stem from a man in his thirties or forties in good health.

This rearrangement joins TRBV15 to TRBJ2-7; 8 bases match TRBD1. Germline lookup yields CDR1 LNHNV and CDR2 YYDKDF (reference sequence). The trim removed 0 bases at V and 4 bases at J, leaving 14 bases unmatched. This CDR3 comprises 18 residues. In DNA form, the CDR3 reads TGTGCCACCAGCAGAGAACGAATAGGGACAGGCGGCGGGTACGAGCAGTACTTC. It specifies CATSRERIGTGGGYEQYF.

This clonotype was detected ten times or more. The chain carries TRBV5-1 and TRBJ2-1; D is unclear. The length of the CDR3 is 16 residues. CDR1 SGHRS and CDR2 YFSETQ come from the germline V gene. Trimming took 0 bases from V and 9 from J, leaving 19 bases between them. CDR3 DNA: TGCGCCAGCAGCTTGGGGTGGACCGTGCCTCAAGGTGAGCAGTTCTTC. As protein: CASSLGWTVPQGEQFF.

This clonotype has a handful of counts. CDR3 in amino acids: CASSVEGTGSHEQYF. The CDR3 DNA reads TGTGCCAGCAGCGTAGAAGGGACAGGGAGCCACGAGCAGTACTTC. The chain uses TRBV9 and TRBJ2-7, with 9 bases lining up with TRBD1. J gave up 5 bases and V 0 bases, and 6 bases lay outside the gene matches. There are 15 residues in the CDR3. Germline CDR1 and CDR2: SGDLS and YYNGEE.

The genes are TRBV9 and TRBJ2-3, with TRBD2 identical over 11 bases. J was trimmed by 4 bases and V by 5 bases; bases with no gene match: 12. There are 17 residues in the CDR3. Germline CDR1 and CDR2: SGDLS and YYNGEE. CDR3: CASSLGVAGGQADTQYF. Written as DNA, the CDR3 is TGTGCCAGCAGTCTGGGGGTAGCGGGGGGGCAGGCAGATACGCAGTATTTT. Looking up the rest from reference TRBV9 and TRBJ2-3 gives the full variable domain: DSGVTQTPKHLITATGQRVTLRCSPRSGDLSVYWYQQSLDQGLQFLIQYYNGEERAKGNILERFSAQQFPDLHSELNLSSLELGDSALYFCASSLGVAGGQADTQYFGPGTRLTVL.

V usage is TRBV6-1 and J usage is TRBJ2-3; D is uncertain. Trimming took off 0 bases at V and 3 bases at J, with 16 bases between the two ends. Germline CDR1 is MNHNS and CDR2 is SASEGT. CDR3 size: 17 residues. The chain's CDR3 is CASSEAAAQRLTDTQYF. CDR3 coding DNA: TGTGCCAGCAGTGAAGCGGCAGCCCAACGCCTAACAGATACGCAGTATTTT.

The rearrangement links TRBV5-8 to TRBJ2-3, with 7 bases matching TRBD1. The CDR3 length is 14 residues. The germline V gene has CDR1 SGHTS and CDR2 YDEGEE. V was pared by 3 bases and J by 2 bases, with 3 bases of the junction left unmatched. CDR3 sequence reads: CASSWGQLTDTQYF. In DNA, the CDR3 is TGTGCCAGCAGCTGGGGACAGCTCACAGATACGCAGTATTTT. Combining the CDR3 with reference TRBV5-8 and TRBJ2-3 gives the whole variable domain EAGVTQSPTHLIKTRGQQATLRCSPISGHTSVYWYQQALGLGLQFLLWYDEGEERNRGNFPPRFSGRQFPNYSSELNVNALELEDSALYLCASSWGQLTDTQYFGPGTRLTVL.

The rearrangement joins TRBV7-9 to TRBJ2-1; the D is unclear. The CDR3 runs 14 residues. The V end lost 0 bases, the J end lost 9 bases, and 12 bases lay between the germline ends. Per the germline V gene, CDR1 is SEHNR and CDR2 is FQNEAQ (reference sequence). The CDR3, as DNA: TGTGCCAGCAGCTTAGCAGGGTGGGAAGCTGAGCAGTTCTTC. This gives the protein CASSLAGWEAEQFF.

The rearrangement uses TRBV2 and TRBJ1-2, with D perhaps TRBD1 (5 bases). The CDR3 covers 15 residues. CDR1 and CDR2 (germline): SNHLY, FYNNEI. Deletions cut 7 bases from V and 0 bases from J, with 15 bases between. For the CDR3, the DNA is TGTGCCAGCAACGAGGGGAGGCGTCCTAACTATGGCTACACCTTC. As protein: CASNEGRRPNYGYTF.